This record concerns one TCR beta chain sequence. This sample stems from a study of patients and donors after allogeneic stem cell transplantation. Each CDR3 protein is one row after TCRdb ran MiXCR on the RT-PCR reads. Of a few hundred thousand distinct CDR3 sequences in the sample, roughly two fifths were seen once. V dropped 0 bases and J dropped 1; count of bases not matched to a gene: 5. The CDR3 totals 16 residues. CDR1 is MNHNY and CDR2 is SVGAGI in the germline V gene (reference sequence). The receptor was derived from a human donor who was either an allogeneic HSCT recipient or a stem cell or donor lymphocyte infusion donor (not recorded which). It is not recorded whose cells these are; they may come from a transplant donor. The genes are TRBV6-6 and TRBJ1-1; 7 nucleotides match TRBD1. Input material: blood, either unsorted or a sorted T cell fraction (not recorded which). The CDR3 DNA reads TGTGCCAGCAGTTACTCGAAAAGGACAGGGAACACTGAAGCTTTCTTT. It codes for CASSYSKRTGNTEAFF.